The 4 T cell receptor beta chains below all came from one sample that was sequenced in a study of stem cell transplantation in POMP-related autoinflammatory disease. Generated by immunoSEQ multiplex PCR, the TCRdb table keeps only in-frame clones and is missing some. Of about 68,000 clones in the sample, about nine tenths were seen once. Material: CD4+ T cells from PBMCs, obtained after stem cell transplantation. The receptors shown here come from a human patient with POMP-related autoinflammation and immune dysregulation (PRAID). The T cells may partly be graft donor cells.

CDR3 nucleotides: TGTGCCAGCAGCCAAACACCGGGTCCTTGGGAGACCCAGTACTTC. Translating it yields CASSQTPGPWETQYF. This chain joins TRBV3-1 (or the pseudogene TRBV3-2) and TRBJ2-5; D is uncertain. Between the trimmed V and J ends, which lost 2 bases and 5 bases, there was a span of 15 bases. The CDR3 is 15 amino acids. Per the germline V gene, CDR1 is LGHDT and CDR2 is YNNKEL (reference sequence).

The V and J genes are TRBV11-3 and TRBJ2-2, with 9 bases that match TRBD2. Germline CDR1 reads SGHNT; CDR2 reads YENEEA. With 6 bases clipped from V and 6 bases from J, the junction kept 11 bases outside the gene matches. This CDR3 has 16 residues. CDR3 nucleotide sequence: TGTGCCAGCAGTCTTCTTAGCGGGGGAATCCCCGGGGAGCTGTTTTTT. Translated, it gives CASSLLSGGIPGELFF.

This chain links TRBV4-1 with TRBJ2-5, with a tentative D call TRBD2 (5 bases). The germline CDR1 and CDR2 sequences are MGHRA and YSYEKL. The CDR3 is 15 amino acids. V was trimmed by 1 base and J by 4 bases, leaving 13 bases between them. CDR3 protein: CASSQGTLALETQYF. The CDR3 DNA sequence: TGCGCCAGCAGCCAAGGGACCCTAGCATTAGAGACCCAGTACTTC.

The rearrangement joins TRBV18 to TRBJ2-7; 9 bases are a match to TRBD1. The CDR3 spans 16 residues. Trimming took 3 bases from V and 5 from J; bases not matched to a gene: 11. Germline values: CDR1 KGHSH, CDR2 LQKENI. The CDR3: CASSPRTGARFNEQYF. The CDR3 DNA reads TGTGCCAGCTCACCGAGGACAGGGGCCCGGTTCAACGAGCAGTACTTC.